The 10 T cell receptor beta chains presented below share a single source sample, sequenced in a study of shared clonotypes between healthy human individuals. As defined, naive CD8 cells were CD45RO-negative and positively selected for CCR7, with terminally differentiated effector memory CD45RA+ cells excluded. Method: immunoSEQ multiplex PCR; TCRdb's copy keeps in-frame clones and lacks some. Here the sample spans about 2 million clones, around 96% being singletons. Material: naive CD8+ T cells sorted from blood. The receptors come from a man aged 18 to 30 in good health.

This clone was seen once. At the DNA level, this CDR3 is encoded by other sequences in the same sample as well. This chain connects TRBV27 to TRBJ1-5; D gene ambiguous. This CDR3 has 15 amino acids. V shed 0 bases and J shed 0 bases, with 6 bases lying between them. The germline V gene has CDR1 MNHEY and CDR2 SMNVEV (reference sequence). The CDR3 loop reads CASSLSKGSNQPQHF. DNA of the CDR3: TGTGCCAGCAGTTTATCGAAGGGTAGCAATCAGCCCCAGCATTTT.

The chain employs TRBV19 and TRBJ2-7, with 9 bases that match TRBD2. The CDR3 extends over 17 amino acids. Looked up from germline, CDR1 is LNHDA and CDR2 is SQIVND (reference sequence). V shed 1 base and J 3 bases; nucleotides not matched to a gene: 10. The CDR3 is CASSIGFRLAEVYEQYF. The DNA of the CDR3 is TGTGCCAGTAGTATAGGATTCCGACTAGCGGAGGTCTACGAGCAGTACTTC.

The gene calls are TRBV27 and TRBJ2-3, with D tentatively TRBD2 (6 bases). The germline CDR1 and CDR2 sequences are MNHEY and SMNVEV (reference sequence). V gave up 6 bases and J gave up 1 base, with 14 bases separating them. This CDR3 region has 15 residues. The chain's CDR3 is CASRTGLGRTDTQYF. In nucleotides, the CDR3 is TGTGCCAGCAGGACGGGACTCGGCCGCACAGATACGCAGTATTTT.

There are a few counts of this clone. The sample carries other DNA sequences with the same CDR3. This chain joins TRBV19 and TRBJ1-5; D is unresolved. This CDR3 spans 12 amino acids. CDR1 and CDR2 (germline): LNHDA, SQIVND (reference sequence). V lost 1 base and J lost 2, with 0 bases in between. The CDR3 protein is CASSIGNQPQHF. The CDR3 DNA reads TGTGCCAGTAGTATAGGCAATCAGCCCCAGCATTTT.

The chain uses TRBV9 and TRBJ1-1; tentatively, D is TRBD1 (5 bases). CDR3 length: 13 residues. Between the trimmed V and J ends, which lost 0 bases and 7 bases, there was a span of 10 bases. CDR1 is SGDLS and CDR2 is YYNGEE in the germline V gene. The CDR3 nucleotides are TGTGCCAGCAGCGTAGGGGGGTTCGGTGAAGCTTTCTTT. It encodes CASSVGGFGEAFF.

The chain employs TRBV29-1 and TRBJ2-2, with 10 positions matching TRBD1. This CDR3 region has 12 residues. Per the germline V gene, CDR1 is SQVTM and CDR2 is ANQGSEA. With 0 bases clipped from V and 15 bases from J, the junction kept 4 bases outside the gene matches. The CDR3 DNA is TGCAGCGTTGAAGATATGGACAGGGGGTTGTTTTTT. This codes for CSVEDMDRGLFF.

This clone was recorded only once. This chain joins TRBV6-1 and TRBJ2-5; D possibly corresponds to TRBD2 (5 bases). V was shortened by 5 bases and J by 0 bases, with 13 bases between the two germline ends. The CDR3 runs 15 residues. Germline-derived CDR1 and CDR2 are MNHNS and SASEGT. DNA for the CDR3: TGTGCCAGCAGTTTTAGTGAGGGAGACCAAGAGACCCAGTACTTC. As protein: CASSFSEGDQETQYF.

Comments on this clone: The sample carries other DNA sequences with the same CDR3. The chain is built from TRBV4-1 and TRBJ1-2; D is possibly TRBD1 (5 bases). Germline CDR1 MGHRA, CDR2 YSYEKL. The CDR3 runs to 14 residues. Trimming pared 0 bases from V and 2 bases from J, leaving 7 bases between. The CDR3, as DNA: TGCGCCAGCAGCCAAGAACGGGGGAACTATGGCTACACCTTC. This codes for CASSQERGNYGYTF.

The chain links TRBV4-1 to TRBJ2-1, with D unresolved. The germline V and J ends were trimmed by 1 base and 8 bases, with 12 bases remaining between them. This CDR3 is built from 14 residues. CDR1 MGHRA and CDR2 YSYEKL come from the germline V gene. Here the CDR3 DNA reads TGCGCCAGCAGCCAAGGGGCCTTTAGAGATGAGCAGTTCTTC. Its translation: CASSQGAFRDEQFF.

This sequence joins TRBV30 and TRBJ2-1, with 9 bases aligning to TRBD1. V shed 5 bases and J 0 bases; nucleotides not matched to a gene: 5. The CDR3 sequence is 15 residues long. Germline V gene data show CDR1 as GTSNPN and CDR2 as SVGIG (reference sequence). The CDR3 loop reads CAWQTGGGSYNEQFF. The CDR3 nucleotides read TGTGCCTGGCAAACAGGGGGCGGCTCCTACAATGAGCAGTTCTTC.